The present T cell receptor beta chain was sequenced within a study of blood T cell repertoires in COVID-19. Study background: Samples representing acute and convalescent COVID-19 were sourced from the United States, Italy and Spain. In each case, the material was cDNA or gDNA derived from T cells, B-cell-depleted T cells, or PBMCs.

Original data processing: From reference gene primer amplification, estimates of nucleated cell counts were derived. TCRdb's copy holds only in-frame clones and misses some; the assay was immunoSEQ multiplex PCR. V and J calls and clone size are those listed in that table; D and trimming were worked out from the DNA. The sample shows about 130,000 clones, 79% of them seen only once. Sequencing used peripheral blood. This clonotype was sampled from a man aged 40-49 years with active or convalescent COVID-19.

The CDR3 sequence is CASSLNRGEKLFF. The CDR3 DNA sequence: TGTGCCAGCAGCCTAAACAGGGGTGAAAAACTGTTTTTT. This rearrangement joins TRBV3-1 (or the pseudogene TRBV3-2) to TRBJ1-4, with 7 nucleotides matching TRBD1. Germline values: CDR1 LGHDT, CDR2 YNNKEL (reference sequence). This CDR3 contains 13 residues. The trim removed 4 bases at V and 7 bases at J, leaving 3 bases unmatched.